The rows below give T cell receptor beta chains drawn from one sample of a study of blood T cell repertoires in COVID-19. Method: immunoSEQ multiplex PCR; TCRdb's copy keeps in-frame clones and lacks some. The sample yields about 78,000 clones, roughly 90% seen once. Sequenced sample: peripheral blood. Receptors were obtained from a man in his 70s with active or convalescent COVID-19. The CDR3 runs from the conserved cysteine through the conserved F or W. D genes are given only for firm matches. Not all rows give a size; the values are once, few, many and, for expanded clones, a class.

v_gene: TRBV3-1/TRBV3-2; d_gene: NA; j_gene: TRBJ2-3; abundance: once; CDR3aa: CASSQGRVILSTQYF; CDR3nt: TGTGCCAGCAGCCAAGGGCGGGTGATTTTGTCTACGCAGTATTTT
v_gene: TRBV19; d_gene: TRBD2; j_gene: TRBJ2-1; abundance: NA; CDR3aa: CASTGTSREEQFF; CDR3nt: TGTGCCAGTACAGGGACTAGCAGAGAGGAGCAGTTCTTC
v_gene: TRBV27; d_gene: NA; j_gene: TRBJ1-5; abundance: NA; CDR3aa: CASSLMAGAAGNQPQHF; CDR3nt: TGTGCCAGCAGTTTGATGGCAGGGGCCGCCGGCAATCAGCCCCAGCATTTT
v_gene: TRBV5-5; d_gene: NA; j_gene: TRBJ1-6; abundance: NA; CDR3aa: CASSLGQGRYHSPLHF; CDR3nt: TGTGCCAGCAGCTTGGGTCAGGGTCGGTACCATTCACCCCTCCACTTT
v_gene: TRBV19; d_gene: NA; j_gene: TRBJ2-2; abundance: NA; CDR3aa: CASKSPTNTGELFF; CDR3nt: TGTGCCAGTAAGAGCCCCACGAACACCGGGGAGCTGTTTTTT
v_gene: TRBV7-9; d_gene: NA; j_gene: TRBJ1-4; abundance: NA; CDR3aa: CASSSTRPNGEKLFF; CDR3nt: TGTGCCAGCAGCTCCACCAGACCGAACGGGGAAAAACTGTTTTTT
v_gene: TRBV2; d_gene: NA; j_gene: TRBJ2-4; abundance: NA; CDR3aa: CASSSFREMGQYF; CDR3nt: TGTGCCAGCAGCTCCTTCAGGGAAATGGGTCAGTACTTC
v_gene: TRBV25-1; d_gene: NA; j_gene: TRBJ2-7; abundance: NA; CDR3aa: CASSEAQGGGYEQYF; CDR3nt: TGTGCCAGCAGTGAGGCCCAGGGTGGGGGGTACGAGCAGTACTTC
v_gene: TRBV19; d_gene: NA; j_gene: TRBJ2-7; abundance: once; CDR3aa: CASKWAGSYEQYF; CDR3nt: TGTGCCAGTAAGTGGGCAGGCAGCTACGAGCAGTACTTC
v_gene: TRBV5-1; d_gene: NA; j_gene: TRBJ1-1; abundance: NA; CDR3aa: CASSLGSGGNTEAFF; CDR3nt: TGCGCCAGCAGCTTGGGGTCCGGGGGGAACACTGAAGCTTTCTTT
v_gene: TRBV18; d_gene: NA; j_gene: TRBJ2-5; abundance: NA; CDR3aa: CASSPPSGFETQYF; CDR3nt: TGTGCCAGCTCACCACCGTCGGGATTCGAGACCCAGTACTTC
v_gene: TRBV7-9; d_gene: NA; j_gene: TRBJ2-7; abundance: NA; CDR3aa: CASSLGTVYEQYF; CDR3nt: TGTGCCAGCAGCTTAGGGACTGTGTACGAGCAGTACTTC
v_gene: TRBV6-6; d_gene: NA; j_gene: TRBJ2-7; abundance: NA; CDR3aa: CASSYSGWREQYF; CDR3nt: TGTGCCAGCAGTTACTCTGGCTGGAGGGAGCAGTACTTC
v_gene: TRBV10-3; d_gene: TRBD1; j_gene: TRBJ1-1; abundance: NA; CDR3aa: CAIRGDRGINTEAFF; CDR3nt: TGTGCCATCAGGGGAGACAGGGGAATCAACACTGAAGCTTTCTTT
v_gene: TRBV28; d_gene: NA; j_gene: TRBJ1-4; abundance: few; CDR3aa: CASSQTGQSEKLFF; CDR3nt: TGTGCCAGCAGCCAAACCGGACAGTCGGAAAAACTGTTTTTT
v_gene: TRBV7-9; d_gene: TRBD1; j_gene: TRBJ1-4; abundance: NA; CDR3aa: CASSFGTGGSTNEKLFF; CDR3nt: TGTGCCAGCAGCTTCGGCACAGGGGGCTCAACTAATGAAAAACTGTTTTTT
v_gene: TRBV11-2; d_gene: TRBD1; j_gene: TRBJ1-2; abundance: NA; CDR3aa: CASSLPSHRGNTF; CDR3nt: TGTGCCAGCAGCTTACCCAGTCACAGGGGCAACACCTTC
v_gene: TRBV28; d_gene: TRBD1; j_gene: TRBJ1-1; abundance: NA; CDR3aa: CASSLETGSTEAFF; CDR3nt: TGTGCCAGCAGTTTAGAGACAGGGAGCACTGAAGCTTTCTTT
v_gene: TRBV18; d_gene: NA; j_gene: TRBJ2-2; abundance: NA; CDR3aa: CASSPESSSTGELFF; CDR3nt: TGTGCCAGCTCACCAGAATCGAGTAGTACCGGGGAGCTGTTTTTT
v_gene: TRBV3-1/TRBV3-2; d_gene: TRBD2; j_gene: TRBJ2-5; abundance: NA; CDR3aa: CASSQDFLAGGLQETQYF; CDR3nt: TGTGCCAGCAGCCAAGATTTTTTGGCGGGGGGCCTCCAAGAGACCCAGTACTTC
v_gene: TRBV5-1; d_gene: NA; j_gene: TRBJ2-3; abundance: NA; CDR3aa: CASSPVRGATDTQYF; CDR3nt: TGCGCCAGCAGCCCTGTCCGGGGGGCCACAGATACGCAGTATTTT
v_gene: TRBV18; d_gene: NA; j_gene: TRBJ2-3; abundance: NA; CDR3aa: CASSPPAAGARETQYF; CDR3nt: TGTGCCAGCTCACCACCCGCGGCGGGGGCCCGAGAAACGCAGTATTTT
v_gene: TRBV5-5; d_gene: NA; j_gene: TRBJ1-5; abundance: NA; CDR3aa: CASSLGYASHSNQPQHF; CDR3nt: TGTGCCAGCAGCCTGGGGTACGCGTCTCATAGCAATCAGCCCCAGCATTTT
v_gene: TRBV6-5; d_gene: NA; j_gene: TRBJ1-1; abundance: NA; CDR3aa: CASTPPLDSSTEAFF; CDR3nt: TGTGCCAGCACCCCCCCTTTAGATTCTAGCACTGAAGCTTTCTTT
v_gene: TRBV7-9; d_gene: TRBD2; j_gene: TRBJ2-1; abundance: NA; CDR3aa: CASSSRAGPSYNEQFF; CDR3nt: TGTGCCAGCAGCTCGAGAGCGGGGCCCTCCTACAATGAGCAGTTCTTC
v_gene: TRBV10-2; d_gene: TRBD1; j_gene: TRBJ1-1; abundance: NA; CDR3aa: CASSEQGAGNTEAFF; CDR3nt: TGCGCCAGCAGTGAACAGGGGGCGGGGAACACTGAAGCTTTCTTT
v_gene: TRBV5-6; d_gene: TRBD2; j_gene: TRBJ2-7; abundance: once; CDR3aa: CASSSGLAGEVIDF; CDR3nt: TGTGCCAGCAGCTCGGGACTAGCGGGAGAAGTCATAGACTTC
v_gene: TRBV7-2; d_gene: NA; j_gene: TRBJ1-6; abundance: once; CDR3aa: CASSLGDSHSPLHF; CDR3nt: TGTGCCAGCAGCTTAGGTGACAGTCATTCACCCCTCCACTTT
v_gene: TRBV6-6; d_gene: NA; j_gene: TRBJ2-7; abundance: NA; CDR3aa: CASSYGRVEQYF; CDR3nt: TGTGCCAGCAGTTACGGCCGGGTCGAGCAGTACTTC
v_gene: TRBV11-3; d_gene: TRBD2; j_gene: TRBJ2-2; abundance: NA; CDR3aa: CASSLRVAGTGELFF; CDR3nt: TGTGCCAGCAGCTTAAGGGTAGCGGGCACCGGGGAGCTGTTTTTT
v_gene: TRBV14; d_gene: TRBD2; j_gene: TRBJ2-1; abundance: NA; CDR3aa: CASSPLAGGYNEQFF; CDR3nt: TGTGCCAGCAGCCCCCTAGCGGGGGGGTACAATGAGCAGTTCTTC
v_gene: TRBV11-2; d_gene: TRBD1; j_gene: TRBJ1-5; abundance: NA; CDR3aa: CASSIGTVSDQPQHF; CDR3nt: TGTGCCAGCAGCATAGGGACAGTAAGCGATCAGCCCCAGCATTTT
v_gene: TRBV2; d_gene: TRBD1; j_gene: TRBJ2-2; abundance: NA; CDR3aa: CASSRQGLTGELFF; CDR3nt: TGTGCCAGCTCAAGACAGGGATTAACCGGGGAGCTGTTTTTT
v_gene: TRBV5-1; d_gene: TRBD2; j_gene: TRBJ2-7; abundance: NA; CDR3aa: CASSSGLAGGGEQYF; CDR3nt: TGCGCCAGCAGCTCTGGACTAGCGGGAGGCGGCGAGCAGTACTTC
v_gene: TRBV7-9; d_gene: NA; j_gene: TRBJ2-4; abundance: NA; CDR3aa: CASSLEGAGAVQYF; CDR3nt: TGTGCCAGCAGCTTAGAAGGGGCAGGGGCCGTCCAGTACTTC
v_gene: TRBV27; d_gene: NA; j_gene: TRBJ2-6; abundance: NA; CDR3aa: CASSFSGLLTF; CDR3nt: TGTGCCAGCAGTTTTTCGGGTCTCTTGACTTTC
v_gene: TRBV3-1/TRBV3-2; d_gene: NA; j_gene: TRBJ2-6; abundance: NA; CDR3aa: CASSPARFSSGANVLTF; CDR3nt: TGTGCCAGCAGCCCGGCCAGGTTCAGCTCTGGGGCCAACGTCCTGACTTTC
v_gene: TRBV15; d_gene: TRBD2; j_gene: TRBJ2-5; abundance: NA; CDR3aa: CATSRASRLAGGQETQYF; CDR3nt: TGTGCCACCAGCAGAGCGTCGAGACTAGCGGGAGGGCAAGAGACCCAGTACTTC
v_gene: TRBV5-1; d_gene: TRBD1; j_gene: TRBJ2-3; abundance: few; CDR3aa: CASNRGDRASTDTQYF; CDR3nt: TGCGCCAGCAATCGGGGGGACAGGGCTAGCACAGATACGCAGTATTTT
v_gene: TRBV4-2; d_gene: NA; j_gene: TRBJ1-5; abundance: NA; CDR3aa: CASSQGQGFQPQHF; CDR3nt: TGTGCCAGCAGCCAAGGTCAGGGATTCCAGCCCCAGCATTTT
v_gene: TRBV6-5; d_gene: NA; j_gene: TRBJ2-2; abundance: NA; CDR3aa: CASSRTGFGELFF; CDR3nt: TGTGCCAGCAGCCGCACAGGGTTCGGGGAGCTGTTTTTT
v_gene: TRBV9; d_gene: NA; j_gene: TRBJ2-7; abundance: NA; CDR3aa: CASSFRDSTVYYEQYF; CDR3nt: TGTGCCAGCAGCTTCCGGGACTCCACCGTCTACTACGAGCAGTACTTC
v_gene: TRBV30; d_gene: NA; j_gene: TRBJ1-6; abundance: NA; CDR3aa: CAWSSPPSPLHF; CDR3nt: TGTGCCTGGAGCAGTCCGCCGTCACCCCTCCACTTT
v_gene: TRBV11-2; d_gene: TRBD1; j_gene: TRBJ1-3; abundance: NA; CDR3aa: CASSFDRAGNTIYF; CDR3nt: TGTGCCAGCAGCTTCGACAGGGCCGGAAACACCATATATTTT
v_gene: TRBV29-1; d_gene: NA; j_gene: TRBJ2-3; abundance: NA; CDR3aa: CSVVAVSSTDTQYF; CDR3nt: TGCAGCGTTGTTGCAGTCTCCAGCACAGATACGCAGTATTTT
v_gene: TRBV24-1; d_gene: TRBD2; j_gene: TRBJ2-1; abundance: NA; CDR3aa: CAITGLAGGISSYNEQFF; CDR3nt: TGTGCCATCACGGGACTAGCGGGGGGGATCAGCTCCTACAATGAGCAGTTCTTC
v_gene: TRBV10-3; d_gene: TRBD1; j_gene: TRBJ2-1; abundance: NA; CDR3aa: CAIRLGQGNEQFF; CDR3nt: TGTGCCATCAGGTTGGGACAGGGGAATGAGCAGTTCTTC
v_gene: TRBV19; d_gene: TRBD1; j_gene: TRBJ1-4; abundance: NA; CDR3aa: CASSGQGQGKLFF; CDR3nt: TGTGCCAGCAGTGGACAGGGGCAGGGAAAACTGTTTTTT
v_gene: TRBV2; d_gene: TRBD2; j_gene: TRBJ2-5; abundance: NA; CDR3aa: CASRRTSGSFETQYF; CDR3nt: TGTGCCAGCAGGCGGACTAGCGGGAGTTTTGAGACCCAGTACTTC
v_gene: TRBV2; d_gene: TRBD2; j_gene: TRBJ2-3; abundance: NA; CDR3aa: CASSPGLALTTDTQYF; CDR3nt: TGTGCCAGCAGTCCGGGACTAGCCTTAACGACAGATACGCAGTATTTT
v_gene: TRBV27; d_gene: NA; j_gene: TRBJ2-3; abundance: NA; CDR3aa: CASSYGQISTDTQYF; CDR3nt: TGTGCCAGCAGTTATGGACAGATTAGCACAGATACGCAGTATTTT
v_gene: TRBV7-9; d_gene: TRBD1; j_gene: TRBJ2-1; abundance: NA; CDR3aa: CASSLSGGNPYNEQFF; CDR3nt: TGTGCCAGCAGCCTATCAGGGGGCAACCCCTACAATGAGCAGTTCTTC
v_gene: TRBV3-1/TRBV3-2; d_gene: TRBD2; j_gene: TRBJ2-1; abundance: NA; CDR3aa: CASSPRGTSGYNEQFF; CDR3nt: TGTGCCAGCAGCCCGCGTGGGACTAGCGGCTACAATGAGCAGTTCTTC
v_gene: TRBV19; d_gene: TRBD1; j_gene: TRBJ1-1; abundance: NA; CDR3aa: CASSMDRGKLAFF; CDR3nt: TGTGCCAGTAGTATGGACAGGGGAAAGTTGGCTTTCTTT